The rows below give T cell receptor beta chains drawn from one sample of a study of molecular identifiers for immune sequencing clone quantification. TCRdb itself ran the PCR reads through MiXCR, one entry per CDR3 protein. The sample holds hundreds of thousands of distinct CDR3 sequences, less than 30% seen once. Input material: naive CD8+ T cells from blood, with Jurkat cell RNA spiked in. The receptors derive from a human donor in good health. Some libraries in this study had Jurkat cell RNA spiked in. Each CDR3 is given with its conserved first and last residue. The D gene is left open where the match is weak. Clone size is not always given. Where it is, it says once, few, many or a class for expanded clones.

J: TRBJ1-1; D: -; size: few; V: TRBV30; CDR3: CASTGQENAEAFF; DNA: TGTGCCTCCACCGGGCAGGAGAATGCTGAAGCTTTCTTT
J: TRBJ1-2; D: -; size: few; V: TRBV13; CDR3: CASSLSRAGYTF; DNA: TGTGCCAGCAGCTTATCCAGGGCTGGCTACACCTTC
J: TRBJ2-3; D: TRBD2; size: -; V: TRBV15; CDR3: CATSRDPAGTDTQYF; DNA: TGTGCCACCAGCAGAGATCCAGCGGGGACCGATACGCAGTATTTT
J: TRBJ1-4; D: -; size: -; V: TRBV23-1; CDR3: CASSLLRRTAIKLFF; DNA: TGCGCCAGCAGTCTATTGAGGAGAACGGCTATAAAACTGTTTTTT
J: TRBJ2-7; D: -; size: -; V: TRBV4-3; CDR3: CASSQATVSSYKQYF; DNA: TGCGCCAGCAGCCAGGCGACCGTGAGCTCCTACAAGCAGTACTTC
J: TRBJ2-7; D: -; size: -; V: TRBV9; CDR3: CASSVGPGSYEQYF; DNA: -
J: TRBJ1-6; D: -; size: -; V: TRBV27; CDR3: CASAMRAPTVNSPLHF; DNA: TGTGCCAGCGCGATGAGAGCTCCTACAGTTAATTCACCCCTCCACTTT
J: TRBJ1-1; D: -; size: -; V: TRBV6-5; CDR3: CASRPGQNTEAFF; DNA: TGTGCCAGCAGGCCCGGACAGAACACTGAAGCTTTCTTT
J: TRBJ1-2; D: -; size: few; V: TRBV20-1; CDR3: CSARDPTAIYGYTF; DNA: TGCAGTGCTAGAGATCCGACGGCAATCTATGGCTACACCTTC
J: TRBJ2-7; D: -; size: -; V: TRBV20-1; CDR3: CSARVRVQAYEQYF; DNA: TGCAGTGCTAGAGTACGGGTCCAGGCCTACGAGCAGTACTTC
J: TRBJ2-1; D: -; size: few; V: TRBV6-2/TRBV6-3; CDR3: CASSRKPGLGNNEQFF; DNA: TGTGCCAGCAGCCGAAAACCGGGACTTGGTAACAATGAGCAGTTCTTC
J: TRBJ2-3; D: -; size: few; V: TRBV27; CDR3: CASSLILRGTDTQYF; DNA: TGTGCCAGCAGTTTAATATTGCGTGGCACAGATACGCAGTATTTT
J: TRBJ2-3; D: TRBD2; size: -; V: TRBV15; CDR3: CATSREGALREDTDTQYF; DNA: TGTGCCACCAGCAGAGAGGGGGCTCTGCGGGAGGACACAGATACGCAGTATTTT
J: TRBJ2-3; D: TRBD1; size: many; V: TRBV18; CDR3: CASSPPDREEADTQYF; DNA: TGTGCCAGCTCACCACCGGACAGGGAAGAGGCAGATACGCAGTATTTT
J: TRBJ1-2; D: TRBD1; size: -; V: TRBV19; CDR3: CASGRDRDLPHQGYTF; DNA: TGTGCCAGCGGACGGGACAGGGACCTCCCCCATCAAGGCTACACCTTC
J: TRBJ2-3; D: -; size: many; V: TRBV18; CDR3: CASSPPGDTDTQYF; DNA: TGTGCCAGCTCACCCCCCGGGGACACAGATACGCAGTATTTT
J: TRBJ2-6; D: -; size: many; V: TRBV19; CDR3: CASSIVRGDSVLTF; DNA: TGTGCCAGTAGTATAGTAAGGGGTGATAGCGTCCTGACTTTC
J: TRBJ2-1; D: TRBD2; size: many; V: TRBV2; CDR3: CASGGTSFNEQFF; DNA: TGTGCCAGCGGAGGGACTAGCTTCAATGAGCAGTTCTTC